This is a list of T cell receptor beta chains from one sample in a study of blood T cell repertoires in COVID-19. TCRdb's copy holds only in-frame clones and misses some; the assay was immunoSEQ multiplex PCR. The sample consists of 260,000 or so clones, around 89% of them appearing once. The sequencing sample was made of PBMCs or T cells enriched from blood (not recorded which). These receptors all come from a woman aged 40 to 55 with acute COVID-19. The CDR3 runs from the conserved cysteine through the conserved F or W. A D gene is named only where the DNA matches it firmly. Clone size is shown for a subset of rows, as once, few, many or a class of expanded clone.

j_call,v_call,cdr3_length,d_call,clone_size,cdr3_aa,cdr3_nt
TRBJ2-1,TRBV27,20,TRBD2,-,CASSLSRGLGLAVSYNEQFF,TGTGCCAGCAGTTTATCGCGGGGGTTGGGGCTAGCGGTCTCCTACAATGAGCAGTTCTTC
TRBJ1-6,TRBV2,15,-,once,CASRGGDRFNSPLHF,TGTGCCAGCAGAGGAGGGGACCGTTTCAATTCACCCCTCCACTTT
TRBJ1-2,TRBV6-5,14,-,-,CASTGWQSPGGYTF,TGTGCCAGCACCGGATGGCAGAGTCCGGGTGGCTACACCTTC
TRBJ2-3,TRBV18,15,-,-,CASSPPRRLVRTQYF,TGTGCCAGCTCCCCACCCCGGAGACTAGTTCGTACGCAGTATTTT
TRBJ1-2,TRBV7-9,15,TRBD1,-,CASSRKDRGGYGYTF,TGTGCCAGCAGCCGAAAGGACAGGGGCGGCTATGGCTACACCTTC
TRBJ2-1,TRBV11-1,13,-,-,CASSLALNNEQFF,TGTGCCAGCAGCTTAGCTTTAAACAATGAGCAGTTCTTC
TRBJ1-2,TRBV5-1,17,-,few,CASSPVGTGSGRYGYTF,TGCGCCAGCAGCCCGGTGGGAACAGGATCGGGTCGGTATGGCTACACCTTC
TRBJ1-2,TRBV10-2,14,TRBD1,-,CASSTLDRDGGYTF,TGCGCCAGCAGTACCCTGGACAGGGATGGCGGCTACACCTTC
TRBJ2-1,TRBV7-3,15,TRBD2,-,CASSRRLAGVNEQFF,TGTGCCAGCAGCCGGAGACTAGCGGGTGTCAATGAGCAGTTCTTC
TRBJ1-6,TRBV9,15,-,-,CASSVDFGPNSPLHF,TGTGCCAGCAGCGTAGACTTTGGGCCTAATTCACCCCTCCACTTT
TRBJ1-1,TRBV5-4,15,TRBD1,-,CASSAAGQGVTEAFF,TGTGCCAGCAGCGCAGCGGGACAGGGAGTAACTGAAGCTTTCTTT
TRBJ2-1,TRBV29-1,16,TRBD2,-,CSVLISGGASYNEQFF,TGCAGCGTTCTAATTAGCGGGGGAGCCTCCTACAATGAGCAGTTCTTC
TRBJ2-5,TRBV5-4,13,-,-,CASSLNLGETQYF,TGTGCCAGCAGCTTGAATTTGGGCGAGACCCAGTACTTC
TRBJ2-1,TRBV5-8,15,TRBD2,-,CASSVAGASYNEQFF,TGTGCCAGCAGCGTAGCGGGAGCCTCCTACAATGAGCAGTTCTTC
TRBJ1-2,TRBV6-1,14,TRBD1,-,CASSEGTGYYGYTF,TGTGCCAGCAGTGAAGGGACAGGCTACTATGGCTACACCTTC
TRBJ1-4,TRBV5-1,16,-,-,CASSLAIGQSNEKLFF,TGCGCCAGCAGCTTGGCGATTGGACAGTCTAATGAAAAACTGTTTTTT
TRBJ2-7,TRBV7-9,15,-,-,CASSLASRPYYEQYF,TGTGCCAGCAGCTTAGCGAGCAGGCCGTACTACGAGCAGTACTTC
TRBJ2-1,TRBV10-3,18,TRBD2,-,CAISDPLGMGGSYNEQFF,TGTGCCATCAGTGACCCTTTGGGGATGGGGGGGTCCTACAATGAGCAGTTCTTC
TRBJ2-7,TRBV19,16,TRBD2,-,CASSSGLAGYSYEQYF,TGTGCCAGTAGTTCCGGACTAGCGGGGTACTCCTACGAGCAGTACTTC
TRBJ2-3,TRBV5-4,14,-,once,CASSSRAGGDTQYF,TGTGCCAGCAGCTCCCGTGCAGGCGGGGATACGCAGTATTTT
TRBJ1-4,TRBV30,15,-,-,CAWQTGRGTNEKLFF,TGTGCCTGGCAGACAGGCAGAGGAACTAATGAAAAACTGTTTTTT
TRBJ1-2,TRBV6-5,14,-,-,CASRPELRGGGYTF,TGTGCCAGCAGACCTGAACTTCGAGGGGGTGGCTACACCTTC
TRBJ2-3,TRBV27,17,-,-,CASSLAHQVTSTDTQYF,TGTGCCAGCAGTTTAGCCCACCAAGTAACTAGCACAGATACGCAGTATTTT
TRBJ1-4,TRBV5-1,14,-,-,CASRPGREAEKLFF,TGCGCCAGCAGACCGGGAAGGGAGGCTGAAAAACTGTTTTTT
TRBJ2-7,TRBV10-1,13,TRBD2,few,CASSTSGFNEQYF,TGCGCCAGCAGTACTAGCGGGTTCAACGAGCAGTACTTC
TRBJ2-1,TRBV9,16,TRBD2,-,CASSLGTSVSYNEQFF,TGTGCCAGCAGCCTGGGGACTAGCGTTTCCTACAATGAGCAGTTCTTC
TRBJ2-2,TRBV5-1,16,TRBD1,-,CASSLAQGVTIRELFF,TGCGCCAGCAGCTTGGCTCAGGGGGTCACCATACGGGAGCTGTTTTTT
TRBJ2-5,TRBV19,14,TRBD2,-,CASNPGGLQETQYF,TGTGCCAGTAACCCGGGAGGTTTACAAGAGACCCAGTACTTC
TRBJ2-5,TRBV6-2/TRBV6-3,14,TRBD2,-,CASSRLAGLVTQYF,TGTGCCAGCAGCCGACTAGCGGGATTAGTGACCCAGTACTTC
TRBJ1-5,TRBV28,14,-,once,CASRPDSGNQPQHF,TGTGCCAGCAGGCCCGACAGCGGCAATCAGCCCCAGCATTTT
TRBJ1-1,TRBV5-1,14,-,-,CASSLDVGRTEAFF,TGCGCCAGCAGCTTGGACGTCGGGAGAACTGAAGCTTTCTTT
TRBJ2-4,TRBV28,11,-,-,CASRDRNIQYF,TGTGCCAGCAGGGACAGAAACATTCAGTACTTC
TRBJ1-4,TRBV28,14,TRBD1,-,CASSLGQGREKLFF,TGTGCCAGCAGTTTGGGACAGGGGAGGGAAAAACTGTTTTTT
TRBJ2-5,TRBV28,14,-,-,CASNVRSSVETQYF,TGTGCCAGCAACGTTAGGAGCTCTGTGGAGACCCAGTACTTC
TRBJ2-7,TRBV15,18,-,-,CATSPRRAGSYQAYEQYF,TGTGCCACCAGCCCCCGGAGGGCGGGATCCTATCAAGCCTACGAGCAGTACTTC